This note documents a single T cell receptor (beta chain) sequence. Participants came from about two dozen US areas, aged about 18 to 95 years. These data originate in a study of blood T cell repertoires in COVID-19. The V gene lost 0 bases and the J gene lost 2 bases, with 7 bases spanning the gap. The CDR3 length is 14 residues. Per germline, CDR1 WNHNN and CDR2 SYGVQD (reference sequence). Sequencing used immunoSEQ multiplex PCR; TCRdb keeps in-frame clones, though not all of them. Of a few hundred thousand clones listed, roughly 87% are singletons. The TCR originated in a woman aged 25-40 years who had recovered from COVID-19. Material: PBMCs or T cells enriched from blood (not recorded which). This rearrangement joins TRBV10-1 to TRBJ1-1; D gene unclear. For the CDR3, the DNA is TGCGCCAGCAGTGAGTCTCGGTCCAACACTGAAGCTTTCTTT. Protein: CASSESRSNTEAFF.